A selection of T cell receptor beta chains follows, all from one sample in a study of T cell responses to AZD1222 COVID-19 vaccine. Clones were sequenced by immunoSEQ multiplex PCR, and TCRdb holds only the in-frame ones, with some missing. In the table there are about 92,000 clones, about 89% of which are singletons. The sample consisted of peripheral blood, taken on day 0 of AZD1222 vaccination. The receptors shown here come from an adult in good health. The CDR3 runs from the conserved cysteine through the conserved F or W. D genes are given only for firm matches. The size entry is marked missing in some rows and otherwise reads once, few, many or a size class.

CDR3 length | J gene | D gene | V gene | clone size | CDR3 DNA | CDR3 protein
15 | TRBJ1-1 | - | TRBV27 | - | TGTGCCAGCAGTTTATTTGGAGTTATGAACACTGAAGCTTTCTTT | CASSLFGVMNTEAFF
13 | TRBJ1-1 | - | TRBV14 | - | TGTGCCAGCAGCCAGTGGGGGGGGACTGAAGCTTTCTTT | CASSQWGGTEAFF
14 | TRBJ1-3 | - | TRBV19 | - | TGTGCCAGTAAAAACTCTAACTCTGGAAACACCATATATTTT | CASKNSNSGNTIYF
13 | TRBJ2-5 | - | TRBV2 | few | TGTGCAACCCAGGGAAGGGGCCAAGAGACCCAGTACTTC | CATQGRGQETQYF
18 | TRBJ2-3 | TRBD2 | TRBV2 | - | TGTGCCAGCAGGACGGCTAGCGGGGGCCCGGCGGGCACAGATACGCAGTATTTT | CASRTASGGPAGTDTQYF
13 | TRBJ1-2 | - | TRBV5-6 | - | TGTGCCAGCAGCTCGACGGTGAACTATGGCTACACCTTC | CASSSTVNYGYTF
13 | TRBJ1-2 | TRBD1 | TRBV30 | - | TGTGCCTGGAGGGACAGGGCCTTCTATGGCTACACCTTC | CAWRDRAFYGYTF
14 | TRBJ2-3 | TRBD1 | TRBV6-4 | - | TGTGCCAGCTCCGGACAGGGACACACAGATACGCAGTATTTT | CASSGQGHTDTQYF
14 | TRBJ2-1 | - | TRBV27 | - | TGTGCCAGCAGTCCAGAACTAGGCTACAATGAGCAGTTCTTC | CASSPELGYNEQFF
17 | TRBJ1-1 | - | TRBV5-4 | - | TGTGCCAGCAGCTTGGGGGGAACAGGGCTCCAGAACACTGAAGCTTTCTTT | CASSLGGTGLQNTEAFF
16 | TRBJ1-5 | TRBD1 | TRBV27 | - | TGTGCCAGCAGCAGCCGACAGGGGTATAGCAATCAGCCCCAGCATTTT | CASSSRQGYSNQPQHF
16 | TRBJ1-1 | - | TRBV19 | - | TGTGCCAGTAGATATCAGGGTGGGGGACACCGCACTGAAGCTTTCTTT | CASRYQGGGHRTEAFF
13 | TRBJ1-1 | - | TRBV12-5 | - | TGTGCTAGTGGTGCACAGGGTCACACTGAAGCTTTCTTT | CASGAQGHTEAFF
14 | TRBJ1-6 | TRBD1 | TRBV7-2 | - | TGTGCCAGCAGCCACCGGGACAGAAATTCACCCCTCCACTTT | CASSHRDRNSPLHF
15 | TRBJ1-5 | - | TRBV5-6 | - | TGTGCCAGCAGCCGGCCGGTGGACCCCAATCAGCCCCAGCATTTT | CASSRPVDPNQPQHF
16 | TRBJ1-3 | - | TRBV5-4 | - | TGTGCCAGCAGTTACACCGGCCTTATCTCTGGAAACACCATATATTTT | CASSYTGLISGNTIYF
12 | TRBJ1-2 | - | TRBV5-1 | - | TGCGCCAGCAGCTCTCAAGCAAATGGCTACACCTTC | CASSSQANGYTF
14 | TRBJ2-7 | TRBD2 | TRBV19 | - | TGTGCCAGTAGTACGACTAGCGGGGGCTACGAGCAGTACTTC | CASSTTSGGYEQYF
16 | TRBJ1-1 | - | TRBV3-1/TRBV3-2 | - | TGTGCCAGCAGCCCTTCGGGGGGATCCATGAACACTGAAGCTTTCTTT | CASSPSGGSMNTEAFF
15 | TRBJ2-1 | TRBD2 | TRBV28 | - | TGTGCCAGCCTCACCGGGGCCCTAGCGGACAATGAGCAGTTCTTC | CASLTGALADNEQFF
17 | TRBJ2-7 | TRBD2 | TRBV5-5 | - | TGTGCCAGCAGCTATGGACTAGCGGGGTATTACTCCTACGAGCAGTACTTC | CASSYGLAGYYSYEQYF
13 | TRBJ1-1 | - | TRBV6-6 | - | TGTGCCAGCAGTTACGAAGGTGCCACTGAAGCTTTCTTT | CASSYEGATEAFF
12 | TRBJ2-1 | - | TRBV13 | - | TGTGCCAGCAGCTTACCCGTTAGTCGGGAGTTCTTC | CASSLPVSREFF
14 | TRBJ2-3 | TRBD1 | TRBV7-9 | - | TGTGCCAGCGATACAGGGGGCTCGGGAGATACGCAGTATTTT | CASDTGGSGDTQYF
16 | TRBJ1-6 | - | TRBV5-1 | - | TGCGCCAGCAGCTTGTCGAAGACTGATAATGTTTCACCCCTCCACTTT | CASSLSKTDNVSPLHF
17 | TRBJ1-1 | TRBD1 | TRBV9 | - | TGTGCCAGCAGCGTAGGCGACAGGGGTGGGTCGAACACTGAAGCTTTCTTT | CASSVGDRGGSNTEAFF
14 | TRBJ1-1 | - | TRBV5-1 | - | TGCGCCAGCAGCATTCAGGGTGGTGGCACTGAAGCTTTCTTT | CASSIQGGGTEAFF
14 | TRBJ2-5 | - | TRBV5-1 | - | TGCGCCAGCAGCTTCGGTGTACTAGAGGGGACCCAGTACTTC | CASSFGVLEGTQYF
15 | TRBJ1-1 | - | TRBV9 | - | TGTGCCAGCAGCGTATACCATGGAGGGAACACTGAAGCTTTCTTT | CASSVYHGGNTEAFF
12 | TRBJ2-2 | TRBD2 | TRBV27 | - | TGTGCCAGCAGCCCGGGACTAGGGGAGCTGTTTTTT | CASSPGLGELFF
13 | TRBJ1-5 | - | TRBV2 | few | TGTGCCAGCAGTTTCTACGTTAATCAGCCCCAGCATTTT | CASSFYVNQPQHF
14 | TRBJ2-7 | - | TRBV28 | - | TGTGCCAGCAGACCAGGGGGGGCCAAAGACGAGCAGTACTTC | CASRPGGAKDEQYF
15 | TRBJ2-1 | - | TRBV5-1 | - | TGCGCCAGCAGTTCCGGGACTGGCCTATACAATGAGCAGTTCTTC | CASSSGTGLYNEQFF
12 | TRBJ2-4 | TRBD1 | TRBV15 | - | TGTGCCACCAACAGGGGAGAAAACATTCAGTACTTC | CATNRGENIQYF
18 | TRBJ2-2 | TRBD1 | TRBV7-3 | few | TGTGCCAGCAGCCCCATAATGAAGGACAGGTTAGGCACCGGGGAGCTGTTTTTT | CASSPIMKDRLGTGELFF
13 | TRBJ1-4 | - | TRBV7-9 | - | TGTGCCAGCCGAAGGGCACCTAATGAAAAACTGTTTTTT | CASRRAPNEKLFF
16 | TRBJ2-7 | TRBD2 | TRBV5-6 | - | TGTGCCAGCAGCTCCTCTGCGAGCGGGAGAGCCTACGAGCAGTACTTC | CASSSSASGRAYEQYF
16 | TRBJ1-2 | - | TRBV7-9 | once | TGTGCCAGCAGCTTAGAATCGCTAGGGCGTCGAAGGGGCTACACCTTC | CASSLESLGRRRGYTF
12 | TRBJ2-5 | - | TRBV7-7 | - | TGTGCTAGCAGCTCCCGTGGGGAGACCCAGTACTTC | CASSSRGETQYF
15 | TRBJ2-1 | - | TRBV7-2 | - | TGTGCCAGCAGCTTCGAGACGACGTGGAACAATGAGCAGTTCTTC | CASSFETTWNNEQFF
12 | TRBJ2-3 | - | TRBV12-3/TRBV12-4 | - | TGTGCCAGCAGTCCGCTAGTGGATACGCAGTATTTT | CASSPLVDTQYF
16 | TRBJ1-2 | TRBD1 | TRBV7-6 | - | TGTGCCAGCAGCTTAGGGGAAAACAGGGGAACCTATGGCTACACCTTC | CASSLGENRGTYGYTF
16 | TRBJ2-3 | TRBD2 | TRBV4-3 | - | TGCGCCAGCAGCCAAGAGGCGATAGCGGGGGGAGATACGCAGTATTTT | CASSQEAIAGGDTQYF